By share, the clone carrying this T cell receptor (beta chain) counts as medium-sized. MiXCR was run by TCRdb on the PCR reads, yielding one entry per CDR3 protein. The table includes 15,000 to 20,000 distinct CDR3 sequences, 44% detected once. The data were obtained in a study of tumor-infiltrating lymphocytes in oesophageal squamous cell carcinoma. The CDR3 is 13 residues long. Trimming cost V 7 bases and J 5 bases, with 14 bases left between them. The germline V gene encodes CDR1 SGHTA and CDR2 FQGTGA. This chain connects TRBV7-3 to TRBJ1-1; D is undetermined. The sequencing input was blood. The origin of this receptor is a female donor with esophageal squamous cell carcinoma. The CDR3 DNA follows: TGTGCCAGCACCCAGACCATGGGGACTGAAGCTTTCTTT. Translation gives CASTQTMGTEAFF.